This T cell receptor beta chain was sequenced during a study of T cell repertoires in cytomegalovirus infection. On the study more broadly: It can be stated that public TCR beta signatures indicated CMV infection as well as a matching HLA type.

The CDR3 length is 14 residues. V lost 5 bases, J lost 4 bases, and 14 bases lay in between. CDR1 and CDR2 (germline): SGHTA, FQGNSA. MiXCR, applied by TCRdb to the reads, yields one record per CDR3 protein. The data contain about 490,000 distinct CDR3 sequences, around 27% of them seen just once; the ten biggest clones take up less than 15%. Study observations and caveats: In two of eight donors, the top clonotype was HLA-C-restricted CMV-specific.

This clonotype was detected many times. Its antigen remains unidentified. This sequence was found in a human donor in good health (CMV status not recorded). Some clones in this sample may be carry-over from other donors' samples. Sequences were obtained from PBMCs. The chain uses TRBV7-2 and TRBJ1-1, with no clear D. This chain's CDR3 is CASSPRMRATEAFF. CDR3 nucleotides: TGTGCCAGCAGCCCTCGGATGCGGGCCACTGAAGCTTTCTTT.